The clone carrying this TCR beta chain was seen a single time. The target antigen is unknown. This specimen comes from a study of cytomegalovirus exposure and HLA in healthy donors. General observations from the study: Judged likely to be a sequencing artifact was a cluster of highly shared sequence variants. Altogether, 164 TCR beta chains were recorded as cytomegalovirus-associated.

The CDR3 covers 14 residues. Germline CDR1 reads MNHEY; CDR2 reads SVGAGI. Germline trimming cut 3 bases from V and 5 bases from J; bases unmatched to any gene: 6. 13 Jbeta primers and 60 Vbeta primers were used for the PCR. Profiling relied on immunoSEQ multiplex PCR, and the TCRdb table lists in-frame clones only, not all of them. The table shows about 130,000 clones, with 80% to 85% occurring only once. The TCR sequence derives from a boy aged 10-17 years in good health and CMV-seronegative. Specimen: PBMCs. The chain employs TRBV6-5 and TRBJ1-1; 7 bases are a match to TRBD1. In nucleotides, the CDR3 is TGTGCCAGCAGTTATGCAGGGGGAGAAACTGAAGCTTTCTTT. This gives the protein CASSYAGGETEAFF.